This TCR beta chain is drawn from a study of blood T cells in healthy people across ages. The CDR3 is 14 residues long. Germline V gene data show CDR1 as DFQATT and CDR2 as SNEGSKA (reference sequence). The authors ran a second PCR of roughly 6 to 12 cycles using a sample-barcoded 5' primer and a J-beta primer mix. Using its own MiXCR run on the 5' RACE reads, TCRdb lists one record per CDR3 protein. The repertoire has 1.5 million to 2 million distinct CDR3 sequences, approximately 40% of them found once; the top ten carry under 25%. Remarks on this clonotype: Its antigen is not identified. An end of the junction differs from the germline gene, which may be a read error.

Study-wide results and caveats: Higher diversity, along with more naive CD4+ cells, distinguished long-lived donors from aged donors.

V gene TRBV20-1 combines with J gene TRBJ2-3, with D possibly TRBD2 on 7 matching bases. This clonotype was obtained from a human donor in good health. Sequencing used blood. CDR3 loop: CSARRGGPADTRYF. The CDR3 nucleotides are TGCAGTGCTAGGAGGGGGGGCCCCGCAGATACGCGGTATTTT.